This T cell receptor (beta chain) was recorded in a study of cytomegalovirus exposure and HLA in healthy donors (TCRdb year 2017). For context, the study as a whole: In an earlier analysis of around 540 of the donors, 250 to 350 Gb of sequence data and some 100 million unique TCR beta sequences from 180 million or so T cells were reported. About 330 gigabases of sequencing data and around 80 million unique TCR sequences made up an early release that covered 500 to 700 HLA-typed donors. Among the approximately 430 genotyped donors, roughly 80% belonged to the genetic ancestry cluster associated with self-reported Caucasian donors. The aim of the study was to test whether cataloging public T cell receptors could identify signatures of past pathogen exposure. The study profiled the T cell repertoires of under 700 subjects by immunosequencing and related them to cytomegalovirus serostatus. In addition to the first cohort of around 670 subjects, a separate validation cohort of 120 different subjects was used. To predict cytomegalovirus infection status, the study brought together high-throughput TCR immunosequencing, statistical association of individual TCRs with disease status, and machine learning. To study patterns of TCR occurrence, a later analysis re-analyzed previously published TCR beta repertoires from 500 to 850 donors and added high-resolution HLA genotyping. In the later analysis, no new phenotypic data were used to find candidate immune exposures; instead, reliance was placed on TCR beta sequences and their occurrence across donors. In an earlier analysis of 550 to 700 of the donors, high-throughput TCR beta sequencing was used to judge whether each TCR beta V gene segment behaved as functional or pseudogenic. Donor age, sex, ethnicity and CMV serostatus were compiled together with the repertoire data. Genome-wide SNP genotypes for about three fifths of the 666 donors were used in a later genetic analysis, which treated that subset as a discovery cohort. Every repertoire in the discovery cohort had been generated on one and the same sequencing platform. HLA typing covered class I and class II loci at four-digit resolution. The number of typed donors differed by locus: about 620-640 for A, B, C, DRB1 and DQB1; approximately 540 for DQA1; 606 for DPA1; and roughly 450 for DPB1. A few DR-DQ haplotypes were treated as single units for association and clustering because of strong linkage in the cohort. Among approximately 370 genotyped donors of the cohort, an average of about 240,000 unique TCR beta nucleotide sequences was sequenced per donor, of which approximately 18% were non-productive. The investigation overall reported the following: A further reported finding was that TCR beta sequences accurately predicted the HLA-A and HLA-B alleles for most subjects in the first cohort. In vitro tests confirmed that three of the cytomegalovirus-associated TCR beta chains recognize cytomegalovirus antigens. Strong co-occurrence of HLA alleles, especially DR and DQ, made assigning TCR associations to individual alleles difficult. According to a later genetic analysis, donors in an Asian-associated ancestry cluster had fewer N-insertions in productive TCRs than the approximately 700-donor mean. A later analysis found that TCR association rates varied across HLA loci, with DRB1 alleles showing the most associated TCRs and HLA-C alleles the fewest. Because counts were too low, roughly 17 rarely observed V segments, including chromosome 9 orphons, were left out of the earlier analysis of roughly 600 of the donors. The classifier was reported to diagnose cytomegalovirus status with high specificity and sensitivity in both the original and validation cohorts. While some public TCRs were present in many individuals, most TCR sequences turned up only very rarely across donors. Several of the top co-occurrence clusters appeared to be linked to parvovirus B19, influenza, CMV and Epstein-Barr virus, according to a later analysis. Specific HLA alleles were associated with around 18,000 TCR beta sequences at a false discovery rate of 0.05 in a later analysis. A later genetic analysis associated a missense DCLRE1C variant with V-gene and J-gene trimming of TCR beta chains, and an independent cohort replicated the association. The only immune exposure information available for the cohort was CMV serostatus. According to the authors, the approach could potentially be generalized to other disease states and immunological phenotypes. A later analysis found that most CMV-associated TCR beta chains appeared HLA-restricted, with HLA associations seemingly driven largely by CMV exposure. Some IMGT-functional V segments, including TRBV6-2 and TRBV6-3, could not be distinguished by the 87-base-pair reads and were therefore excluded. In a later analysis, HLA-associated TCR beta chains were found to be more clonally expanded and to have lower generation probabilities than equally common non-associated chains. Roughly uniform sequencing depth across donors was assumed in presence/absence analyses, although this assumption may not hold. Because HLA typing was missing for some donors at each locus, association tests included only the typed subset. In an earlier analysis of fewer than 750 of the donors, most TCR beta V segments were observed in productive rearrangements about 87% or about 30% of the time, broadly matching IMGT annotations. A cluster of highly shared sequence variants was judged likely to represent a technical artifact of the sequencing pipeline. Linkage disequilibrium might explain the correlated functional status among segregating V segments, but an unknown experimental factor could not be ruled out. This cohort had only TCR beta chains sequenced, and the lack of alpha or paired-chain data limited which features could be detected. The study gave a list of 150 to 200 TCR beta chains associated with cytomegalovirus.

Based on the germline V gene, the CDR1 and CDR2 sequences are SGHAT and FQNNGV. The CDR3 holds 12 amino acids from the cysteine to the phenylalanine. The sequence is cut down to CDR3 DNA, 36 bases in frame from base 1. V loses 5 bases, J loses 5 bases, and the germline ends lie 8 bases apart. The library was generated by the immunoSEQ multiplex PCR assay. The multiplex PCR relied on a mix of 60 forward primers for TCR Vbeta segments and 13 reverse primers for TCR Jbeta segments. Amplification of the CDR3 region of rearranged TCR beta genes was performed with a multiplex PCR assay on genomic DNA. Amplified TCR beta libraries were sequenced as 87-base-pair reads on the Illumina HiSeq System. As for the authors' bioinformatics: In a later analysis, roughly 80 million unique TCR beta chains were counted across the roughly 670 repertoires, and roughly 11 million of these chains were shared by at least two donors. Raw reads were error-corrected and collapsed into unique sequences by a nearest-neighbor algorithm in which closely related sequences were merged to remove PCR and sequencing errors. Alignment of CDR3 sequences to IMGT reference sequences was used to assign V, D and J gene segments. For a sequence to be retained, at least a six-nucleotide match to both a V gene segment and a J gene segment was required. Rearrangements were classified as productive when the CDR3 lacked stop codons and remained in frame with V and J, and all other rearrangements were classified as non-productive. CDR3 was defined according to IMGT convention as the region running from the second conserved V-encoded cysteine to the conserved J-encoded phenylalanine. In an earlier analysis of approximately 500 of the donors, sequences lacking an unambiguous match to a single V gene segment were excluded. An earlier analysis of just under 600 of the donors called V segments functional above 56.7% productive rearrangements and segregating when the between-donor standard deviation exceeded 5%. To diagnose cytomegalovirus status from the catalog of TCR beta chain sequences, a statistical classification framework was built. A later analysis assigned V and J genes by comparing TCR nucleotide sequences with IMGT/GENE-DB human TR gene sequences. The TCRdist pipeline was used in a later analysis to assign CDR3 sequences and most-parsimonious VDJ recombination scenarios. In a later analysis, every TCR beta chain was defined by the combination of its CDR3 amino acid sequence and its V-gene family, and reads without a unique V-gene family were dropped. To address suspected cross-contamination and a sequencing artifact, a later analysis removed around 600 highly shared, low-generation-probability nucleotide sequences. In a later analysis, a clonal expansion index for each public chain was calculated from normalized within-repertoire ranks of inferred template counts. A later analysis computed generation probabilities with a VDJ recombination model fitted to out-of-frame rearrangements, and checked the results against IGoR. In a later analysis, TCR-TCR, TCR-HLA and TCR-CMV co-occurrence was scored with hypergeometric tests, and a repertoire-size bias correction was applied to TCR pairs. To estimate false discovery rates, a later analysis permuted the HLA or CMV assignments 20 times. A later analysis grouped co-occurring TCRs with DBSCAN, adding TCRdist sequence similarity when clustering within HLA-allele-positive subsets. Co-occurrence clustering excluded repertoires with fewer than 30,000 or more than 120,000 public chains, plus five with anomalous nucleotide sharing. Imported from immuneACCESS, the table was reduced by TCRdb to in-frame sequences with V and J called. These copies leave out some clones; in studies compared against another copy, an unresolved V gene accounts for under half, and the cause of the remainder is not known. V and J calls and clone size are those listed in that table; D and trimming were worked out from the DNA. This sample lists some 200,000 clones; about 70% were detected once. Of the sample, around 1.9% is held by the ten largest clones.

The cohort was made up of 666 healthy bone marrow donors. At the time of sampling, every cohort member was nominally healthy, though immune exposures that went unrecorded were likely present. The donor tested CMV seronegative, placing the donor among the 350 or so seronegative members of the cohort. Every donor gave a peripheral blood sample, and the peripheral blood mononuclear cells from that sample were used for TCR beta sequencing. Genomic DNA was extracted from the blood cell samples with the Qiagen DNeasy Blood Extraction Kit. Of note for this clone: Which antigen it targets is not known. Within one base of it there is no much larger clone, and no base qualities were kept.

The sample consisted of PBMCs. The chain links TRBV11-2 with TRBJ2-3; the D gene lacks a confident call. This sequence was found in a woman in her 30s in good health and CMV-seronegative. The DNA sequence is given as TGTGCCAGCAGCCCAGATTTAGATACGCAGTATTTT. Its amino acids are CASSPDLDTQYF. The reference TRBV11-2 and TRBJ2-3 proteins fill in what lies around the CDR3, so the full variable domain reads EAGVAQSPRYKIIEKRQSVAFWCNPISGHATLYWYQQILGQGPKLLIQFQNNGVVDDSQLPKDRFSAERLKGVDSTLKIQPAKLEDSAVYLCASSPDLDTQYFGPGTRLTVL.